One and the same sample provided the 19 T cell receptor beta chains below, sequenced in a study of shared clonotypes between healthy human individuals (dated by TCRdb to the early 2020s). Library preparation used the immunoSEQ multiplex PCR assay. The table comes from immuneACCESS by way of TCRdb, which keeps in-frame sequences with V and J called. Part of the clones is missing from these tables; in studies checked, under half for an unresolved V gene and the rest for unknown reasons. The sample table records 2 million to 2.5 million clones; roughly 93% of these occur just once. The top ten clones comprise roughly 0.36% of the sample. Sequencing was performed on naive CD4+ T cells from PBMCs. Reading the label with the study, this specimen's cell subset or site is: CD45RA+ positively selected. These receptors all stem from a man aged 18 to 29 in good health. Some clones in this sample may be carry-over from other donors' samples.

The chain recombines TRBV5-4 with TRBJ1-1; TRBD1 matches at 9 bases. The CDR3 runs 17 residues. Germline CDR1 reads SGHNT; CDR2 reads YYREEE (reference sequence). V shed 0 bases and J 1 base; nucleotides not matched to a gene: 7. The CDR3 nucleotides read TGTGCCAGCAGCTTGGGCGGGACAGGGTTGGGGAACACTGAAGCTTTCTTT. This encodes CASSLGGTGLGNTEAFF. Full variable domain (missing parts from reference TRBV5-4 and TRBJ1-1): ETGVTQSPTHLIKTRGQQVTLRCSSQSGHNTVSWYQQALGQGPQFIFQYYREEENGRGNFPPRFSGLQFPNYSSELNVNALELDDSALYLCASSLGGTGLGNTEAFFGQGTRLTVV.

The chain joins TRBV15 to TRBJ2-7; 8 positions match TRBD1. Germline CDR1 and CDR2: LNHNV and YYDKDF (reference sequence). The CDR3 spans 15 residues. V gave up 0 bases and J gave up 3 bases; unmatched junction bases: 4. The CDR3 protein is CATSREGTGYYEQYF. DNA of the CDR3: TGTGCCACCAGCAGAGAAGGGACAGGCTACTACGAGCAGTACTTC. Combining the CDR3 with reference TRBV15 and TRBJ2-7 gives the whole variable domain DAMVIQNPRYQVTQFGKPVTLSCSQTLNHNVMYWYQQKSSQAPKLLFHYYDKDFNNEADTPDNFQSRRPNTSFCFLDIRSPGLGDTAMYLCATSREGTGYYEQYFGPGTRLTVT.

The V call is TRBV30, the J call TRBJ2-1, with unresolved D. This CDR3 contains 14 residues. Trimming took 4 bases from V and 6 from J, leaving 16 bases between them. Looked up from germline, CDR1 is GTSNPN and CDR2 is SVGIG (reference sequence). For the CDR3, the DNA is TGTGCCTGGACAGTAGACTCAACGCGCAATGAGCAGTTCTTC. This translates into CAWTVDSTRNEQFF.

The chain has TRBV6-5 and TRBJ1-2, with 7 bases identical to TRBD1. The germline gives CDR1 MNHEY, CDR2 SVGAGI. The CDR3 contains 16 residues. The V and J ends lost 2 bases and 0 bases, in that order; junction bases with no gene match: 6. This CDR3 reads CASSYEWGQPNYGYTF. The CDR3 DNA is TGTGCCAGCAGTTACGAGTGGGGACAGCCTAACTATGGCTACACCTTC.

V is TRBV25-1 and J is TRBJ1-5; possibly TRBD1 for D (5 bases). The CDR3 is made up of 15 amino acids. The germline gives CDR1 MGHDK, CDR2 SYGVNS. V lost 1 base to trimming and J lost 3 bases, with 10 bases between them. CDR3 nucleotides: TGTGCCAGCAGTGAATCCCAGGGTCTCAATCAGCCCCAGCATTTT. It is translated as CASSESQGLNQPQHF.

This clone turned up a few times. The chain joins TRBV19 to TRBJ1-2, with no clear D. The length of the CDR3 is 13 residues. Per germline, CDR1 LNHDA and CDR2 SQIVND (reference sequence). Trimming cost V 5 bases and J 4 bases, with 11 bases left between them. The CDR3 DNA follows: TGTGCCAGTAGTGTCGCAGTGCGCTATGGCTACACCTTC. Protein sequence: CASSVAVRYGYTF.

The chain has TRBV2 and TRBJ2-7; D perhaps matches TRBD1 (5 bases). Per germline, CDR1 SNHLY and CDR2 FYNNEI. The CDR3 spans 15 residues. V was trimmed by 5 bases and J by 4 bases, leaving 18 bases between them. The CDR3 coding sequence is TGTGCCAGCAGTAAACCCGACAGCTTACCTTACGAGCAGTACTTC. Translation: CASSKPDSLPYEQYF.

The chain has TRBV6-1 and TRBJ1-2; TRBD1 matches 7 bases. After removal of 4 bases from V and 7 bases from J, the junction contained 6 bases not matched to a gene. This CDR3 spans 13 amino acids. Per germline, CDR1 MNHNS and CDR2 SASEGT. The DNA for the CDR3 is TGTGCCAGCAGTGGACAGGGAAGGGGTGGCTACACCTTC. Translated, it gives CASSGQGRGGYTF.

This clone was counted a single time. The genes are TRBV27 and TRBJ2-2; D unclear. The length of the CDR3 is 13 residues. Trimming took off 1 base at V and 8 bases at J, with 8 bases between the two ends. Germline values: CDR1 MNHEY, CDR2 SMNVEV (reference sequence). The CDR3 DNA reads as TGTGCCAGCAGTTTATTAGGGCAGGGGGAGCTGTTTTTT. Residues: CASSLLGQGELFF.

The gene calls are TRBV27 and TRBJ1-5, with 7 bases lining up with TRBD1. The CDR3 loop spans 15 amino acids. The ends lost 2 bases at V and 4 bases at J; junction bases unmatched: 5. The germline CDR1 and CDR2 sequences are MNHEY and SMNVEV (reference sequence). In nucleotides, the CDR3 is TGTGCCAGCAGTTTAAACAGGGGAACGAATCAGCCCCAGCATTTT. Translation: CASSLNRGTNQPQHF.

The chain uses TRBV7-2 and TRBJ2-2; 7 bases match TRBD1. The CDR3 length is 16 residues. With 0 bases clipped from V and 4 bases from J, the junction kept 5 bases outside the gene matches. CDR1 and CDR2 from the germline V gene are SGHTA and FQGNSA. In nucleotides, the CDR3 is TGTGCCAGCAGCTTAGCAGGGGGCTTTGGCACCGGGGAGCTGTTTTTT. Protein product: CASSLAGGFGTGELFF.

V is TRBV28 and J is TRBJ1-1, with a possible D match to TRBD1 (6 bases). Germline V gene sequence: CDR1 MDHEN, CDR2 SYDVKM. The CDR3 loop spans 14 amino acids. Trimming took off 6 bases at V and 0 bases at J, with 11 bases between the two ends. The CDR3 DNA is TGTGCCAGCAGACGACAGGACCTGAACACTGAAGCTTTCTTT. This sequence encodes CASRRQDLNTEAFF.

The chain has TRBV15 and TRBJ2-3; D might be TRBD2 (5 bases). The germline CDR1 and CDR2 sequences are LNHNV and YYDKDF (reference sequence). The CDR3 is made up of 16 amino acids. The V gene lost 1 base and the J gene lost 1 base, with 12 bases spanning the gap. The CDR3 DNA sequence: TGTGCCACCAGCAGAGTTAACGTGAGGGGCACAGATACGCAGTATTTT. Translating it yields CATSRVNVRGTDTQYF.

The chain is built from TRBV7-9 and TRBJ2-2; 9 bases match TRBD2. Germline CDR1 and CDR2: SEHNR and FQNEAQ (reference sequence). V lost 5 bases, J lost 8 bases, and 15 bases stayed unmatched. This CDR3 has 17 amino acids. DNA of the CDR3: TGTGCCAGCAGCCACGCGACAGCGGGAGGAATGGGTGGGGAGCTGTTTTTT. Translation: CASSHATAGGMGGELFF.

This clone has only one observation. The chain uses TRBV27 and TRBJ2-3; D gene unclear. Germline V CDR1 and CDR2: MNHEY, SMNVEV (reference sequence). CDR3 length equals 13 residues. V gave up 2 bases and J gave up 6 bases, with 9 bases separating them. The CDR3 region is CASSLEVEDTQYF. The DNA of the CDR3 is TGTGCCAGCAGTTTAGAGGTAGAGGATACGCAGTATTTT.

In this sample, this clone turned up once. The chain carries TRBV7-3 and TRBJ1-3, with D uncertain. Germline loops: CDR1 SGHTA, CDR2 FQGTGA. Trimming pared 5 bases from V and 4 bases from J, leaving 9 bases between. The CDR3 runs to 13 residues. The CDR3 protein is CASSPSGGNTIYF. DNA of the CDR3: TGTGCCAGCAGCCCGAGTGGGGGAAACACCATATATTTT.

CDR3 nucleotides: TGTGCCAGCAGCAGGCAACAGGATCAAGAGACCCAGTACTTC. Translated: CASSRQQDQETQYF. The V and J genes are TRBV11-2 and TRBJ2-5, with a tentative D call TRBD1 (5 bases). Germline CDR1 is SGHAT and CDR2 is FQNNGV. CDR3 length equals 14 residues. The V end was cut by 5 bases, the J end by 2 bases, with 12 bases between.

This chain links TRBV4-3 with TRBJ2-7, with 7 bases identical to TRBD1. The V gene's germline CDR1 is LGHNA and CDR2 YSLEER. This CDR3 comprises 15 residues. Trimming removed 2 bases from V and 0 bases from J; junction bases left unmatched: 4. The chain's CDR3 is CASSQRTGPSYEQYF. The CDR3 nucleotides are TGCGCCAGCAGCCAAAGGACAGGTCCCTCCTACGAGCAGTACTTC.

The chain combines TRBV25-1 with TRBJ1-4; D is ambiguous. V lost 3 bases and J lost 0, with 8 bases in between. Per the germline V gene, CDR1 is MGHDK and CDR2 is SYGVNS. This CDR3 has 15 residues. The CDR3 reads CASSDRATTNEKLFF. For the CDR3, the DNA is TGTGCCAGCAGTGACCGAGCCACAACTAATGAAAAACTGTTTTTT.